This T cell receptor (beta chain) was obtained from a study of beta chain features in type 1 diabetes. V lost 4 bases and J 0 bases, leaving 13 bases between the germline ends. This CDR3 has 16 amino acids. Per the germline V gene, CDR1 is SEHNR and CDR2 is FQNEAQ (reference sequence). Based on CD45RO/CCR7/CD25/CD127/CD95/CD27, CD4+ regulatory, stem cell-like memory, naive and central memory cells were sorted. Every bit of the isolated RNA underwent reverse transcription, so sequencing read expressed TCRB transcripts. Produced via immunoSEQ multiplex PCR; TCRdb's table is partial and in-frame only. Here the sample spans approximately 260,000 clones, 20% to 25% being singletons. Study-level results: Shortening that was moderate but significant affected the TCRB CDR3s of Type 1 diabetes patients in all four CD4+ subsets.

There are a few counts of this clone. Its cognate antigen is unknown. The receptor comes from a woman in her 30s with type 1 diabetes. The sample was naive CD4+ T cells from blood. The chain carries TRBV7-9 and TRBJ1-5, with D perhaps TRBD1 (5 bases). The CDR3 nucleotides read TGTGCCAGCAGCTCTCATTGGGGGGATAGCAATCAGCCCCAGCATTTT. Translating gives CASSSHWGDSNQPQHF.